A single sample gave rise to the 3 T cell receptor beta chains below, sequenced in a study of blood T cell dynamics during melanoma immunotherapy. TCRdb's table, derived via immunoSEQ multiplex PCR, lists solely in-frame clones and lacks some. The sample records about 9,900 clones, about 86% being singletons. Stated time point: pre-treatment baseline. Source: blood, taken from a patient treated with checkpoint blockade. The receptors shown here come from a human donor with melanoma.

The chain couples TRBV15 to TRBJ2-5, with a possible D match to TRBD1 (5 bases). Trimming pared 8 bases from V and 4 bases from J, leaving 14 bases between. Germline CDR1 is LNHNV and CDR2 is YYDKDF (reference sequence). This CDR3 has 13 amino acids. The CDR3 nucleotides are TGTGCCACCCGGCCAGGGCTGACAGAGACCCAGTACTTC. This codes for CATRPGLTETQYF.

The chain uses TRBV7-2 and TRBJ1-1; tentative D call: TRBD1 (6 bases). V gave up 1 base and J gave up 4 bases, with 7 bases separating them. The CDR3 is made up of 13 amino acids. Germline V lookup: CDR1 SGHTA, CDR2 FQGNSA. The CDR3 reads CASSLVRGTEAFF. CDR3 sequence (DNA): TGTGCCAGCAGCTTAGTCAGGGGCACTGAAGCTTTCTTT.

CDR3 nucleotide sequence: TGTGCCAGCAGTCGAAAATCCCCCCTAGAAGCTTTCTTT. It translates to CASSRKSPLEAFF. The chain has TRBV6-6 and TRBJ1-1; no reliable D call. Germline CDR1 MNHNY, CDR2 SVGAGI (reference sequence). Trimming shortened V by 5 bases and J by 8 bases, and 15 bases separated the two germline ends. This CDR3 has 13 amino acids.